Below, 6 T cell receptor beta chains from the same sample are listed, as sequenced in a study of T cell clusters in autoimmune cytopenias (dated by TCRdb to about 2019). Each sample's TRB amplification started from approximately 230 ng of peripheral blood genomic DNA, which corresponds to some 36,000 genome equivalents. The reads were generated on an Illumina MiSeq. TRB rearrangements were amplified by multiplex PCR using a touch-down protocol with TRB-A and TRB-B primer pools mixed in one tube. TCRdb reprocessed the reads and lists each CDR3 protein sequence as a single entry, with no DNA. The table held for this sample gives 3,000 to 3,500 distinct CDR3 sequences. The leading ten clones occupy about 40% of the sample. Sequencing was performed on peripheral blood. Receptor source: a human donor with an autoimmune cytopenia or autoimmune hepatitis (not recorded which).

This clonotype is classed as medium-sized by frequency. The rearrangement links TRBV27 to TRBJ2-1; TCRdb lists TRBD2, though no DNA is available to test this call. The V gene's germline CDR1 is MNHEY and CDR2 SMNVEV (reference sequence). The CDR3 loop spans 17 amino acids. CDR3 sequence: CASRRDGSLAGGNEQFF.

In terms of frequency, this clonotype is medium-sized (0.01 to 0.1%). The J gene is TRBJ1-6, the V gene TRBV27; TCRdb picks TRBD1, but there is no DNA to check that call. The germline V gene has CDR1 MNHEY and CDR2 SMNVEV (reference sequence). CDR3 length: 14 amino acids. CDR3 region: CASSLSGGTSPLHF.

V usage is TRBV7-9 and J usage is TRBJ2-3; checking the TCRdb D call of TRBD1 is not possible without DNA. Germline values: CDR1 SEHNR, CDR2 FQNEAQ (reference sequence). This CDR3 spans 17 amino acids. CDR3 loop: CASSSPLRTISTDTQYF.

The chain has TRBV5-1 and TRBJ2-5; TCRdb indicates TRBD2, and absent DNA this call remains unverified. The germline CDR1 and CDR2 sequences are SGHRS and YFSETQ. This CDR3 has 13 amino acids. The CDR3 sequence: CASSLPWRETQYF.

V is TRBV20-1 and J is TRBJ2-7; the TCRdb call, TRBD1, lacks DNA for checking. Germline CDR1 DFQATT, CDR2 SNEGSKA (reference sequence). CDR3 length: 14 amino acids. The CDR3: CSARVAGGSGEQYF.

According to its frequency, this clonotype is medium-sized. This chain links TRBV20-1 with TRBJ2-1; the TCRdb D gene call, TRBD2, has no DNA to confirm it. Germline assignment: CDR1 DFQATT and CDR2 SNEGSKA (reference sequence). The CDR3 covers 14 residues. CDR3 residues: CSAIAGGAGFEQFF.